Listed below are T cell receptor beta chains from one sample, sequenced in a study of tumor-infiltrating T cells and Merkel cell polyomavirus. TCRdb's table, derived via immunoSEQ multiplex PCR, lists solely in-frame clones and lacks some. The table shows approximately 2,000 clones, with around 98% occurring only once. The source material was lymph node tissue. These receptors all stem from a man in his 70s with Merkel cell carcinoma. CDR3s include the opening cysteine and the closing phenylalanine or tryptophan. Each record gives: V gene, clone size, J gene, D gene, CDR3 DNA, CDR3 protein. A D gene is named only where the DNA matches it firmly. Rows may omit the clone size; those that give it use once, few, many or a size class.

>TRBV27|-|TRBJ2-3|-
TGTGCCAGCAGACGGGGGAGCACAGATACGCAGTATTTT
CASRRGSTDTQYF
>TRBV10-3|-|TRBJ2-1|-
TGTGCCATCGGAGGGATTTTCTCTAGCATACCCTCCAATGAGCAGTTCTTC
CAIGGIFSSIPSNEQFF
>TRBV5-1|-|TRBJ1-1|-
TGCGCCAGCAGCCCCACGGTAGGGAGGGAAGCTTTCTTT
CASSPTVGREAFF
>TRBV9|-|TRBJ2-5|-
TGTGCCAGCAGCGGAGGGACAACACAAGAGACCCAGTACTTC
CASSGGTTQETQYF
>TRBV7-2|-|TRBJ1-5|-
TGTGCCAGCAGCTTAGGGACAGTTCAGCCCCAGCATTTT
CASSLGTVQPQHF
>TRBV4-2|-|TRBJ1-4|TRBD1
TGTGCCAGCAGACGGACAGGGTCCCCTGAAAAACTGTTTTTT
CASRRTGSPEKLFF
>TRBV4-2|-|TRBJ2-3|TRBD1
TGTGCCAGCAGCCAAATTCCCCGGGACAGGGGGCGAGATACGCAGTATTTT
CASSQIPRDRGRDTQYF
>TRBV4-2|once|TRBJ2-1|TRBD2
TGTGCCAGCAGCCTGACTAGCGCCACACGCAATGAGCAGTTCTTC
CASSLTSATRNEQFF
>TRBV25-1|-|TRBJ1-1|-
TGTGCCAGCAGTCCAGGCATGGGCACTGAAGCTTTCTTT
CASSPGMGTEAFF
>TRBV5-1|-|TRBJ1-2|-
TGCGCCAGCAGCTTGGAGACTACACGGGGTGGCTACACCTTC
CASSLETTRGGYTF
>TRBV30|-|TRBJ1-1|-
TGTGCCTTTGCGCTAGACAGATTCCTCTCAATGAACACTGAAGCTTTCTTT
CAFALDRFLSMNTEAFF
>TRBV29-1|-|TRBJ1-2|-
TGCAGCGGTGACTTAATAGGGGATGGCTACACCTTC
CSGDLIGDGYTF
>TRBV29-1|-|TRBJ1-4|-
TGCAGCGTTACGACATTGGACAGATATAATGAAAAACTGTTTTTT
CSVTTLDRYNEKLFF
>TRBV6-5|-|TRBJ1-6|TRBD1
TGTGCCAGCAGGTCCGGGACAGAGACCTCACCCCTCCACTTT
CASRSGTETSPLHF
>TRBV9|-|TRBJ1-1|TRBD1
TGTGCCAGCAGCTCCCAGCCCCAGGGGGGCACTGAAGCTTTCTTT
CASSSQPQGGTEAFF